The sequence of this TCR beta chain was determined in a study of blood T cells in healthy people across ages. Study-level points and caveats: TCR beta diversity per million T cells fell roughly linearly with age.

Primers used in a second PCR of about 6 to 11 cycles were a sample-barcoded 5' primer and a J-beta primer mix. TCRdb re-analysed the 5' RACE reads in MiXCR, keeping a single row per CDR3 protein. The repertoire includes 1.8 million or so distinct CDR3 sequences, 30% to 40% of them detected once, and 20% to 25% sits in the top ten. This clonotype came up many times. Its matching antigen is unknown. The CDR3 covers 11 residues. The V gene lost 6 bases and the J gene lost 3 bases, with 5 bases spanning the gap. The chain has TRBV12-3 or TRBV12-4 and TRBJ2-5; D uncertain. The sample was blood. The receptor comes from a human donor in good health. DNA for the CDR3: TGTGCCAGCAGCTTAAAAGAGACCCAGTACTTC. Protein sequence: CASSLKETQYF.